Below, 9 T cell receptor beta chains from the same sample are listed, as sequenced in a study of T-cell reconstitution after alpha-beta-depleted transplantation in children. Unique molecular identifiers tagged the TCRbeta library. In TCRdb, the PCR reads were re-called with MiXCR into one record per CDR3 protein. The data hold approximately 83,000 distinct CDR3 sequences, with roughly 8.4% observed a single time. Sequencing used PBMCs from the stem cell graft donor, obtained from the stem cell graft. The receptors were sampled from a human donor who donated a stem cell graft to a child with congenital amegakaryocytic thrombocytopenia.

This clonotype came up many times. The CDR3 reads CASSFDSGSTDTQYF. In nucleotides, the CDR3 is TGTGCCAGCAGCTTTGACAGCGGATCCACAGATACGCAGTATTTT. The rearrangement links TRBV7-9 to TRBJ2-3, with D perhaps assigned TRBD1 or TRBD2 (5 bases each). CDR3 length: 15 residues. The germline gives CDR1 SEHNR, CDR2 FQNEAQ (reference sequence). Between the trimmed V and J ends, which lost 3 bases and 2 bases, there was a span of 12 bases.

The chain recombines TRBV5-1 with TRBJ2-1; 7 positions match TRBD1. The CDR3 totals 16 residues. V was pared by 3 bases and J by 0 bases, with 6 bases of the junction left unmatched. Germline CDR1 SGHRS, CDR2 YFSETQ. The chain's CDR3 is CASSSPDRSSYNEQFF. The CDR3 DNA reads TGCGCCAGCAGCTCTCCGGACAGGAGCTCCTACAATGAGCAGTTCTTC.

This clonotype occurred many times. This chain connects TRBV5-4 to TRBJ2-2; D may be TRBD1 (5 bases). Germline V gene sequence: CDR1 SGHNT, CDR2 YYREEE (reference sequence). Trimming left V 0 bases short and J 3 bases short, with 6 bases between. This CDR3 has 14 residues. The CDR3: CASSLVQDTGELFF. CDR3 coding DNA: TGTGCCAGCAGCTTGGTACAGGACACCGGGGAGCTGTTTTTT.

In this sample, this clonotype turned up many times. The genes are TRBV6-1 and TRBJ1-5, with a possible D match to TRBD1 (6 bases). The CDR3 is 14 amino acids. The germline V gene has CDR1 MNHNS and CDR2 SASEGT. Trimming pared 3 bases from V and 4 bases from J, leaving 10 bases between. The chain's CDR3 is CASSERGLNQPQHF. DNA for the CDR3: TGTGCCAGCAGTGAGAGGGGGTTGAATCAGCCCCAGCATTTT.

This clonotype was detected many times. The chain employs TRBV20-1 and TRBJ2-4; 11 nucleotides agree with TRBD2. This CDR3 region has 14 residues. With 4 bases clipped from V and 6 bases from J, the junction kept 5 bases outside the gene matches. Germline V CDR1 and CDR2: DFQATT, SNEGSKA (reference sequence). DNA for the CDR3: TGCAGTGCTACGACTAGCGGGATCGGAAACATTCAGTACTTC. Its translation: CSATTSGIGNIQYF.

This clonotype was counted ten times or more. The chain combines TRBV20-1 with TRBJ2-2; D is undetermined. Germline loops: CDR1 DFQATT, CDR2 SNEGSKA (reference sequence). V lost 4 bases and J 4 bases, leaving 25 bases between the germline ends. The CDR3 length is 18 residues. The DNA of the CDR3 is TGCAGTGCTACCTATAAACTCCCCCGTGGAGTCGTCACCGGGGAGCTGTTTTTT. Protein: CSATYKLPRGVVTGELFF.

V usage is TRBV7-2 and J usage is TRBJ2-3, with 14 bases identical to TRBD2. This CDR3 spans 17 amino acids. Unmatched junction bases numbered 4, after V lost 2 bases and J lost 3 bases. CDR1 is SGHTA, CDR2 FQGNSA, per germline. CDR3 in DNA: TGTGCCAGCAGCTTATTGGGACTAGCGGGAGAGACAGATACGCAGTATTTT. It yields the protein CASSLLGLAGETDTQYF.

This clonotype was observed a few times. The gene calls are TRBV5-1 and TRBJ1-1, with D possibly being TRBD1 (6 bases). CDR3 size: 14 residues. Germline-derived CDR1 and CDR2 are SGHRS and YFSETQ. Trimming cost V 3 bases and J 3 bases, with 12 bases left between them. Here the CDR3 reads CASSSGVMDTEAFF. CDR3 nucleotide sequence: TGCGCCAGCAGCTCAGGGGTGATGGACACTGAAGCTTTCTTT.

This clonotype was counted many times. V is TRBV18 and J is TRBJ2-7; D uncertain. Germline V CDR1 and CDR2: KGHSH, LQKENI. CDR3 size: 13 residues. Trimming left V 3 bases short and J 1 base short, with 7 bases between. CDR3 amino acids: CASSPRLSYEQYF. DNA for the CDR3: TGTGCCAGCTCACCGAGGCTTTCCTACGAGCAGTACTTC.